The 22 T cell receptor beta chains below come from one sample, sequenced in a study of T cell responses to AZD1222 COVID-19 vaccine. Here immunoSEQ multiplex PCR was the method, and the copy in TCRdb shows in-frame clones only, minus some. The sample lists approximately 50,000 clones; roughly 85% were seen once. Sequenced here: peripheral blood, sampled 28 days after the second AZD1222 dose. The receptors originated from an adult who received the AZD1222 COVID-19 vaccine.

The chain links TRBV19 to TRBJ1-5; D gene uncertain. The V end lost 5 bases, the J end lost 5 bases, and 10 bases lay between the germline ends. The CDR3 sequence is 13 residues long. Per germline, CDR1 LNHDA and CDR2 SQIVND (reference sequence). CDR3 coding DNA: TGTGCCAGTAGTGCGGGGTCTTATCAGCCCCAGCATTTT. Translating it yields CASSAGSYQPQHF.

The chain has TRBV25-1 and TRBJ1-3; D unresolved. This CDR3 has 12 amino acids. V lost 2 bases and J 2 bases, leaving 1 base between the germline ends. In germline, CDR1 is MGHDK, CDR2 SYGVNS. The DNA for the CDR3 is TGTGCCAGCAGTGAAGCTGGAAACACCATATATTTT. Amino acid sequence: CASSEAGNTIYF.

V is TRBV5-4 and J is TRBJ2-1, with D unclear. Germline V gene lookup returns CDR1 SGHNT and CDR2 YYREEE (reference sequence). The CDR3 runs to 15 residues. V lost 0 bases and J lost 8, with 15 bases in between. The CDR3 DNA reads TGTGCCAGCAGCTTGGTCGGACCCCAAGCCGATGAGCAGTTCTTC. As protein: CASSLVGPQADEQFF. Combining the CDR3 with reference TRBV5-4 and TRBJ2-1 gives the whole variable domain ETGVTQSPTHLIKTRGQQVTLRCSSQSGHNTVSWYQQALGQGPQFIFQYYREEENGRGNFPPRFSGLQFPNYSSELNVNALELDDSALYLCASSLVGPQADEQFFGPGTRLTVL.

This clone was detected once. This rearrangement joins TRBV6-6 to TRBJ2-1; D is undetermined. CDR1 is MNHNY, CDR2 SVGAGI, per germline (reference sequence). This CDR3 has 16 amino acids. With 5 bases removed from V and 3 bases from J, the gap between germline ends came to 17 bases. CDR3 DNA: TGTGCCAGCAGTCACCCCAAGGAGTTCGACTACAATGAGCAGTTCTTC. It specifies CASSHPKEFDYNEQFF.

The genes are TRBV9 and TRBJ1-1; D not certain. This CDR3 contains 13 residues. CDR1 and CDR2 from the germline V gene are SGDLS and YYNGEE. The germline V and J ends were trimmed by 1 base and 6 bases, with 10 bases remaining between them. The CDR3 nucleotides read TGTGCCAGCAGCGTATTAAGGTACGCTGAAGCTTTCTTT. It translates to CASSVLRYAEAFF. Variable domain in full (rest from reference TRBV9 and TRBJ1-1): DSGVTQTPKHLITATGQRVTLRCSPRSGDLSVYWYQQSLDQGLQFLIQYYNGEERAKGNILERFSAQQFPDLHSELNLSSLELGDSALYFCASSVLRYAEAFFGQGTRLTVV.

With respect to this clone: The same CDR3 arises from other DNA sequences in this sample as well. J is TRBJ1-1 and V is TRBV19, with 7 nucleotides matching TRBD1. CDR1 and CDR2 from the germline V gene are LNHDA and SQIVND (reference sequence). The V and J ends lost 4 bases and 2 bases, in that order; junction bases with no gene match: 4. The CDR3 sequence is 14 residues long. The CDR3 loop reads CASSTRQGNTEAFF. CDR3 bases: TGTGCCAGTAGTACCCGACAGGGCAACACTGAAGCTTTCTTT.

This chain links TRBV28 with TRBJ2-7, with 7 nucleotides matching TRBD2. The V and J ends lost 2 bases and 3 bases, in that order; junction bases with no gene match: 10. From germline, CDR1 is MDHEN and CDR2 SYDVKM. The CDR3 has 16 residues. The CDR3 loop reads CASSLLPLGGNYEQYF. For the CDR3, the DNA is TGTGCCAGCAGTTTACTACCACTCGGGGGGAACTACGAGCAGTACTTC.

The V call is TRBV3-1 (or the pseudogene TRBV3-2), the J call TRBJ2-7; 12 bases align to TRBD2. The CDR3 spans 19 residues. The V gene's germline CDR1 is LGHDT and CDR2 YNNKEL (reference sequence). The V and J ends lost 0 bases and 1 base, in that order; junction bases with no gene match: 10. The CDR3 protein is CASSQDYPGLAGLSYEQYF. The DNA of the CDR3 is TGTGCCAGCAGCCAAGATTACCCAGGACTAGCGGGATTGTCCTACGAGCAGTACTTC.

This chain connects TRBV18 to TRBJ2-7; 9 nucleotides align to TRBD1. The V and J ends lost 3 bases and 3 bases, in that order; junction bases with no gene match: 3. CDR1 and CDR2 (germline): KGHSH, LQKENI. The CDR3 is made up of 14 amino acids. DNA for the CDR3: TGTGCCAGCTCACCCAGGACAGGGGACTACGAGCAGTACTTC. Its protein product is CASSPRTGDYEQYF.

The sample holds a few counts of this clone. The chain uses TRBV3-1 (or the pseudogene TRBV3-2) and TRBJ1-6; 9 nucleotides match TRBD1. The CDR3 sequence is 16 residues long. Per the germline V gene, CDR1 is LGHDT and CDR2 is YNNKEL (reference sequence). With V trimmed by 4 bases and J by 7 bases, 8 bases remained unmatched. CDR3 in DNA: TGTGCCAGCAGCCCAACCGGGACAGGGAACAATTCACCCCTCCACTTT. Amino acid sequence: CASSPTGTGNNSPLHF.

The chain carries TRBV5-6 and TRBJ2-1, with 12 bases aligning to TRBD1. The CDR3 runs to 16 residues. The junction had 6 bases not matched to a gene; V was cut back by 1 base and J by 7 bases. Per the germline V gene, CDR1 is SGHDT and CDR2 is YYEEEE. CDR3 residues: CASSLYGTGGWNEQFF. The CDR3 coding sequence is TGTGCCAGCAGCTTGTACGGGACAGGGGGCTGGAATGAGCAGTTCTTC. The variable domain in full, completed from reference TRBV5-6 and TRBJ2-1, reads DAGVTQSPTHLIKTRGQQVTLRCSPKSGHDTVSWYQQALGQGPQFIFQYYEEEERQRGNFPDRFSGHQFPNYSSELNVNALLLGDSALYLCASSLYGTGGWNEQFFGPGTRLTVL.

The chain carries TRBV2 and TRBJ2-3, with 8 bases aligning to TRBD1. This CDR3 region has 15 residues. Germline V CDR1 and CDR2: SNHLY, FYNNEI. V lost 4 bases to trimming and J lost 1 base; unmatched junction nucleotides: 4. CDR3 sequence: CASSVQDRGTDTQYF. Written as DNA, the CDR3 is TGTGCCAGCAGTGTCCAGGACAGGGGCACAGATACGCAGTATTTT. The entire variable domain, with the rest obtained from reference TRBV2 and TRBJ2-3, is as follows: EPEVTQTPSHQVTQMGQEVILRCVPISNHLYFYWYRQILGQKVEFLVSFYNNEISEKSEIFDDQFSVERPDGSNFTLKIRSTKLEDSAMYFCASSVQDRGTDTQYFGPGTRLTVL.

The V and J genes are TRBV9 and TRBJ1-1; D gene ambiguous. The CDR3 is 13 amino acids. In germline, CDR1 is SGDLS, CDR2 YYNGEE. Trimming removed 0 bases from V and 4 bases from J, with 7 bases in between. CDR3 sequence: CASSVVWGTEAFF. The DNA of the CDR3 is TGTGCCAGCAGCGTAGTATGGGGCACTGAAGCTTTCTTT.

V gene TRBV5-1 combines with J gene TRBJ2-1; TRBD1 aligns across 10 bases. Germline-derived CDR1 and CDR2 are SGHRS and YFSETQ. The CDR3 loop spans 16 amino acids. V trimming: 2 bases; J trimming: 6 bases; junction bases outside the gene matches: 8. The CDR3 region is CASSLLGTGVFNEQFF. The CDR3 DNA reads as TGCGCCAGCAGCTTACTCGGGACAGGGGTTTTCAATGAGCAGTTCTTC.

V gene TRBV5-8 combines with J gene TRBJ2-7; unclear D gene. V was shortened by 4 bases and J by 2 bases, with 19 bases between the two germline ends. This CDR3 is 16 amino acids long. Germline loops: CDR1 SGHTS, CDR2 YDEGEE. This CDR3 is CASSPPWLNGTYEQYF. The CDR3 nucleotides read TGTGCCAGCAGCCCCCCCTGGTTAAACGGAACCTACGAGCAGTACTTC.

The CDR3: CASSTAIGPGTAYEQYF. In nucleotides, the CDR3 is TGCGCCAGCAGCACCGCCATCGGTCCCGGGACAGCCTACGAGCAGTACTTC. The chain links TRBV5-1 to TRBJ2-7; 7 bases align to TRBD1. The junction had 15 bases not matched to a gene; V was cut back by 4 bases and J by 2 bases. The germline CDR1 and CDR2 sequences are SGHRS and YFSETQ. The CDR3 extends over 17 amino acids.

The chain joins TRBV9 to TRBJ2-4; D possibly matches TRBD1 or TRBD2 (5 bases each). CDR1 is SGDLS and CDR2 is YYNGEE in the germline V gene. Trimming left V 3 bases short and J 0 bases short, with 16 bases between. This CDR3 region has 17 residues. The CDR3 bases are TGTGCCAGCAGCGAATTCCCGGGACCCTTAGCCAAAAACATTCAGTACTTC. Translating it yields CASSEFPGPLAKNIQYF.

The V and J genes are TRBV24-1 and TRBJ1-4, with TRBD1 as a possible D gene (5 bases). The CDR3 loop spans 14 amino acids. Germline CDR1 reads KGHDR; CDR2 reads SFDVKD. Trimming cost V 4 bases and J 7 bases, with 12 bases left between them. The CDR3 is CATSESGQGEKLFF. Written as DNA, the CDR3 is TGTGCCACCAGTGAGTCAGGGCAGGGTGAAAAACTGTTTTTT.

The rearrangement uses TRBV4-3 and TRBJ2-1; TRBD2 is a possible D gene (5 bases). The germline V gene has CDR1 LGHNA and CDR2 YSLEER. The V end was cut by 4 bases, the J end by 4 bases, with 11 bases between. This CDR3 contains 14 residues. The CDR3 protein is CASSLQTGYNEQFF. CDR3 sequence (DNA): TGCGCCAGCAGCCTACAGACGGGATACAATGAGCAGTTCTTC.

This clone occurred a few times. The chain joins TRBV15 to TRBJ2-3, with D possibly being TRBD1 (6 bases). The CDR3 extends over 13 amino acids. Per germline, CDR1 LNHNV and CDR2 YYDKDF (reference sequence). V was cut by 5 bases and J by 2 bases, with 8 bases left in between. DNA of the CDR3: TGTGCCACCAGCGGGGGCCTCACAGATACGCAGTATTTT. Amino acid sequence: CATSGGLTDTQYF. The variable domain in full, completed from reference TRBV15 and TRBJ2-3, reads DAMVIQNPRYQVTQFGKPVTLSCSQTLNHNVMYWYQQKSSQAPKLLFHYYDKDFNNEADTPDNFQSRRPNTSFCFLDIRSPGLGDTAMYLCATSGGLTDTQYFGPGTRLTVL.

The V gene is TRBV6-5, the J gene TRBJ1-5, with D tentatively TRBD1 (5 bases). The CDR3 is made up of 13 amino acids. The V and J ends lost 6 bases and 9 bases respectively, with 15 bases between them. CDR1 is MNHEY and CDR2 is SVGAGI in the germline V gene. This chain's CDR3 is CASSPGTPWPQHF. In DNA form, the CDR3 reads TGTGCCAGCAGCCCCGGGACTCCTTGGCCCCAGCATTTT.

This sequence joins TRBV28 and TRBJ1-4; the D gene is possibly TRBD1 (5 bases). The V end lost 5 bases, the J end lost 6 bases, and 19 bases lay between the germline ends. Germline loops: CDR1 MDHEN, CDR2 SYDVKM. The CDR3 consists of 16 residues. CDR3 protein: CASSPFGGAEDEKLFF. The CDR3 coding sequence is TGTGCCAGCAGTCCCTTCGGAGGGGCGGAGGATGAAAAACTGTTTTTT.